These 4 T cell receptor beta chains were sequenced from one sample in a study of glioma-infiltrating T cells. Amplification of TCR alpha and beta CDR3 regions from RNA used iRepertoire nested multiplex PCR. TCRdb passed the multiplex PCR reads through MiXCR, listing each CDR3 protein once. The sample shows approximately 1,900 distinct CDR3 sequences, around 28% of them seen only once. Sequencing was done on a sample of glioma tissue, nonneoplastic brain tissue, or PBMCs (not recorded which). The receptor source for this set is a human donor with low-grade glioma or glioblastoma, undergoing nonglioma brain surgery, or in good health (not recorded which).

The V call is TRBV5-6, the J call TRBJ2-7, with TRBD1 identical over 7 bases. V shed 3 bases, J shed 3 bases, and the junction held 9 bases outside the gene matches. This CDR3 is 15 amino acids long. From germline, CDR1 is SGHDT and CDR2 YYEEEE. The CDR3 is CASSWTGAADYEQYF. For the CDR3, the DNA is TGTGCCAGCAGCTGGACAGGCGCAGCGGACTACGAGCAGTACTTC.

This clonotype has only one observation. A clone one base away is much larger, so this may be a read error. The chain links TRBV4-1 to TRBJ2-7, with TRBD2 matching over 9 bases. The CDR3 is 15 residues long. Germline CDR1 and CDR2: MGHRA and YSYEKL. With V trimmed by 3 bases and J by 6 bases, 9 bases remained unmatched. The CDR3 coding sequence is TGCGCCAGCAGCCACCTAGCGGGACACACCTCCGAGCAGTACTTC. Translation: CASSHLAGHTSEQYF.

Comment on this clonotype: One end of the junction is discordant with germline, which a read error may explain. CDR3 loop: CAISVSLGVTEAFF. Written as DNA, the CDR3 is TGTGCCATCAGCGTCAGCTTGGGTGTCACTGAAGCTTTCTTT. V and J are TRBV13 and TRBJ1-1; D is unresolved. CDR3 size: 14 residues. Germline lookup yields CDR1 PRHDT and CDR2 FYEKMQ (reference sequence).

By sample fraction, this clonotype is medium-sized. This rearrangement joins TRBV20-1 to TRBJ2-7; 10 positions agree with TRBD1. V shed 4 bases and J 6 bases; nucleotides not matched to a gene: 6. Per the germline V gene, CDR1 is DFQATT and CDR2 is SNEGSKA (reference sequence). The CDR3 consists of 13 residues. CDR3 sequence reads: CSAKGTGVSEQYF. The CDR3 bases are TGCAGTGCTAAGGGGACAGGGGTGAGCGAGCAGTACTTC.